A selection of T cell receptor beta chains follows, all from one sample in a study of T cell responses to AZD1222 COVID-19 vaccine. Using immunoSEQ multiplex PCR, the repertoire was profiled, and TCRdb retains in-frame clones only, with some absent. This table holds 90,000 to 150,000 clones, 65% to 90% found once. This material consisted of peripheral blood, taken on day 0 of AZD1222 vaccination. The receptors shown here come from an adult in good health. The conserved cysteine and the conserved F or W are not part of the CDR3 here. Expanded clones get a size class; other rows say once, few or many, or leave the size out.

NA	TRBJ1-3	TRBV30	AWSDHWGNTIY
NA	TRBJ2-7	TRBV5-1	ASSPGTSGGLTYEQY
NA	TRBJ2-5	TRBV11-2	ASSADILETQY
NA	TRBJ2-1	TRBV27	ASKGSGANSYNEQF
NA	TRBJ1-2	TRBV12-5	ASGIGRGYT
many	TRBJ2-7	TRBV18	ASSPRAGAYEQY
NA	TRBJ2-7	TRBV30	AWTSGSMYEQY
NA	TRBJ2-1	TRBV27	ASTHGGGSYNEQF
NA	TRBJ2-2	TRBV7-3	ASSLGDRVGTGELF
NA	TRBJ2-3	TRBV5-4	ASSLSGGLGTDTQY
once	TRBJ2-1	TRBV28	ASSLNGRMPF
NA	TRBJ2-2	TRBV6-5	ASQRLVNTGELF
few	TRBJ1-5	TRBV2	ASSEGQASVPQH
NA	TRBJ2-7	TRBV6-2/TRBV6-3	ASSLLEDEQY
NA	TRBJ2-3	TRBV11-1	ASSLNGLPEGDTQY
NA	TRBJ2-2	TRBV20-1	SASPLLAGGPPGELF
NA	TRBJ2-5	TRBV7-6	ASSQKLRYQETQY
NA	TRBJ1-5	TRBV9	ASSVGGRENQPQH
NA	TRBJ2-3	TRBV5-1	ASSLGTGASSTDTQY
NA	TRBJ2-3	TRBV3-1/TRBV3-2	ASSQGSLAAPTDTQY
NA	TRBJ2-3	TRBV5-4	AVRQGADTQY
NA	TRBJ1-6	TRBV5-1	ASSLDGGYNSPLH
NA	TRBJ1-1	TRBV11-2	ASSHRGTEAF
NA	TRBJ1-2	TRBV28	ASSWDRVGYGYT
NA	TRBJ2-3	TRBV18	ASSLAGTDTQY
NA	TRBJ2-3	TRBV3-1/TRBV3-2	ASRLGVGDTQY
NA	TRBJ2-1	TRBV6-1	ASSTGTSPNEQF
NA	TRBJ1-1	TRBV5-8	ASSLRGQGEAF
NA	TRBJ2-5	TRBV3-1/TRBV3-2	ASSQDLTQETQY